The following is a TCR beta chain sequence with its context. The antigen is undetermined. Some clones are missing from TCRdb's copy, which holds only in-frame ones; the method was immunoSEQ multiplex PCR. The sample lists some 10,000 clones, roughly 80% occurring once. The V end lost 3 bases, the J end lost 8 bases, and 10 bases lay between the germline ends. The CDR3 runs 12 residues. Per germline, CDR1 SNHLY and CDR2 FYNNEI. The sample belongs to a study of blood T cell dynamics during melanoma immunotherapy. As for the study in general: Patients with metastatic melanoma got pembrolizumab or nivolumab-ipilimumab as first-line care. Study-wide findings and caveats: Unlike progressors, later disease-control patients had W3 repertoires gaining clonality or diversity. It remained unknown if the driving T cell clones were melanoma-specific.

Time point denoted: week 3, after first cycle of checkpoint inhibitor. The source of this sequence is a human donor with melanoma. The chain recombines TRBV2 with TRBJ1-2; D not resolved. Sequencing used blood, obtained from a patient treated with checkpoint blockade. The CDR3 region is CASSDLSRGYTF. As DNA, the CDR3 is TGTGCCAGCAGTGACCTGTCCAGAGGCTACACCTTC.